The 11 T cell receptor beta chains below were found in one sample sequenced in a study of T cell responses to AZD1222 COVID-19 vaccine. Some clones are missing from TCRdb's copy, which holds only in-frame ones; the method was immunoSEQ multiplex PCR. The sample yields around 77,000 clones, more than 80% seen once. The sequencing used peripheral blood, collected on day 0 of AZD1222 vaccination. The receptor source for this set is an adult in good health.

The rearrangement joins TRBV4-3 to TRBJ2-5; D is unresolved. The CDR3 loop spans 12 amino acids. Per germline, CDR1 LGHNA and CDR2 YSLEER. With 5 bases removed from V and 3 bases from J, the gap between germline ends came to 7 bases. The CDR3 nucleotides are TGCGCCAGCAGCAGGGTCGAAGAGACCCAGTACTTC. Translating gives CASSRVEETQYF.

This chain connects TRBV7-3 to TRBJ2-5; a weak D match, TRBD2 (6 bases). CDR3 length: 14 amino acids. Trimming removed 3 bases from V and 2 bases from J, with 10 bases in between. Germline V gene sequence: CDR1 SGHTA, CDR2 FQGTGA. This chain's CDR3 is CASSFMGGQETQYF. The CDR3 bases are TGTGCCAGCAGCTTTATGGGGGGACAAGAGACCCAGTACTTC. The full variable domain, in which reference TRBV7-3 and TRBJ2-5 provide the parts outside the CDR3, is GAGVSQTPSNKVTEKGKYVELRCDPISGHTALYWYRQSLGQGPEFLIYFQGTGAADDSGLPNDRFFAVRPEGSVSTLKIQRTERGDSAVYLCASSFMGGQETQYFGPGTRLLVL.

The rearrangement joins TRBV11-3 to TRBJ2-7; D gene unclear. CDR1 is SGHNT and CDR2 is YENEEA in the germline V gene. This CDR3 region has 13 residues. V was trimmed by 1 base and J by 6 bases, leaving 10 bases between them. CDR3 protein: CASSLVTRTEQYF. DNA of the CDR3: TGTGCCAGCAGCTTAGTGACGAGAACCGAGCAGTACTTC.

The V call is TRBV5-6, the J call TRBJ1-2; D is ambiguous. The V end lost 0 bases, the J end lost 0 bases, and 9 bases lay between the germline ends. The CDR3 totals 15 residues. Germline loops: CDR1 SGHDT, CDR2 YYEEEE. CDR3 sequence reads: CASSLDHGSNYGYTF. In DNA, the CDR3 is TGTGCCAGCAGCTTGGACCACGGGTCTAACTATGGCTACACCTTC.

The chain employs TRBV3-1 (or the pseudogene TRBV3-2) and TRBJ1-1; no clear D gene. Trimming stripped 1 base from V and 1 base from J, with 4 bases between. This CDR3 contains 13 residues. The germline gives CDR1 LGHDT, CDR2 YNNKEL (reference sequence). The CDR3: CASSQARNTEAFF. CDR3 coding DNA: TGTGCCAGCAGCCAAGCCAGGAACACTGAAGCTTTCTTT.

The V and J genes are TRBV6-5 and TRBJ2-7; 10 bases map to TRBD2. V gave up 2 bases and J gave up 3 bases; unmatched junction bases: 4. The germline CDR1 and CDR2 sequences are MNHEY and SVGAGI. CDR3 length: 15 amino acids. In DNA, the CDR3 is TGTGCCAGCAGTTACGCTAGCGGGAGTTTCTACGAGCAGTACTTC. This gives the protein CASSYASGSFYEQYF.

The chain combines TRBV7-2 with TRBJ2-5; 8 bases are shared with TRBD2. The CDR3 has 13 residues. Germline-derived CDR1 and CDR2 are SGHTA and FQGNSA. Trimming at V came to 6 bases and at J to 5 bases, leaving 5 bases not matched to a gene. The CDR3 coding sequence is TGTGCCAGCAGTTTCGGACTAGCCGAGACCCAGTACTTC. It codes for CASSFGLAETQYF.

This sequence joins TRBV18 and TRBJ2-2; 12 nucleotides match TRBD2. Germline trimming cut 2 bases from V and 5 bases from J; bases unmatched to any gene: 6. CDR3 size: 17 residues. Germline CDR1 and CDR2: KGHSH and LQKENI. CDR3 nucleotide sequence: TGTGCCAGCTCACCAATTTCCGGGACTAGCGGGACCGGGGAGCTGTTTTTT. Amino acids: CASSPISGTSGTGELFF.

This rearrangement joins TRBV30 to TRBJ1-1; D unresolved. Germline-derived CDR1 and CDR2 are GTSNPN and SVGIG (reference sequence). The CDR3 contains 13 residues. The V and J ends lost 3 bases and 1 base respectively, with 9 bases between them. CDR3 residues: CAWRVNSNTEAFF. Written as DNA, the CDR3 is TGTGCCTGGAGGGTCAACTCGAACACTGAAGCTTTCTTT.

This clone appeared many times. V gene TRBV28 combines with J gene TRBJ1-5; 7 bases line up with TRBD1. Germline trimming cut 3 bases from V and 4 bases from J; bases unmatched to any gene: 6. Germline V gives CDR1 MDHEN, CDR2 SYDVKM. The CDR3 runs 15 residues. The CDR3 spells CASSFPGGSNQPQHF. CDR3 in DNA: TGTGCCAGCAGTTTCCCAGGGGGGAGTAATCAGCCCCAGCATTTT.

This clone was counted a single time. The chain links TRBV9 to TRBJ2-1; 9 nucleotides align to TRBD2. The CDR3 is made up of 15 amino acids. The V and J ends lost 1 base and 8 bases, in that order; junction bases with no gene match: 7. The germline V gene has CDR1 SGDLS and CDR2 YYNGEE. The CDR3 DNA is TGTGCCAGCAGCGTACGGCTAGCGGGATTTGATGAGCAGTTCTTC. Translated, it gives CASSVRLAGFDEQFF.